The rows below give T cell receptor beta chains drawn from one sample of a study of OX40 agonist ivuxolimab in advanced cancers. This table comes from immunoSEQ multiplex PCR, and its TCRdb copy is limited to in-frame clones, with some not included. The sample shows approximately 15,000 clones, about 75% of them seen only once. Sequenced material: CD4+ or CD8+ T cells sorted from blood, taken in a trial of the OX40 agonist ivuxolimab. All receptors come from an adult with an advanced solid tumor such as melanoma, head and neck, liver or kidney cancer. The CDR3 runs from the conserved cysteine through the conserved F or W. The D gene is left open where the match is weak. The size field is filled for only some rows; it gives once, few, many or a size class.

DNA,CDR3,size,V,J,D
TGTGCCAGCAGCGTCGGACCGACCAACGGCTACACCTTC,CASSVGPTNGYTF,-,TRBV6-7,TRBJ1-2,-
TGTGCCAGCAGTGGACGGCAAGACTATGGCTACACCTTC,CASSGRQDYGYTF,-,TRBV2,TRBJ1-2,-
TGTGCCAGCAGTTATTCAGGGGGGAGCAATCAGCCCCAGCATTTT,CASSYSGGSNQPQHF,-,TRBV6-6,TRBJ1-5,TRBD1
TGTGCCAGCAGCGCAGATGTGGCGGACTTCTACAATGAGCAGTTCTTC,CASSADVADFYNEQFF,-,TRBV9,TRBJ2-1,-
TGTGCCAGCAGCTTTCAGGGCCAGCCCCAGCATTTT,CASSFQGQPQHF,medium-sized,TRBV11-2,TRBJ1-5,-
TGTGCCAGCAGCTTAGGGACTGGGGGCCGGCAGTTCTTC,CASSLGTGGRQFF,medium-sized,TRBV7-6,TRBJ2-1,-
TGTGCCAGCTCACCAGGCGACGGAGCTTACGAGCAGTACTTC,CASSPGDGAYEQYF,-,TRBV18,TRBJ2-7,-
TGTGCCAGCAGTATAGGAGCGGCTAGCACAGATACGCAGTATTTT,CASSIGAASTDTQYF,-,TRBV28,TRBJ2-3,-
TGCGCCAGCAGCCCCTCAAGGACCCCCTTTTATGGCTACACCTTC,CASSPSRTPFYGYTF,-,TRBV4-3,TRBJ1-2,-
TGTGCCAGCAGTTTCCCGGGCTCCTACGAGCAGTACTTC,CASSFPGSYEQYF,-,TRBV28,TRBJ2-7,-